This T cell receptor beta chain stems from a study of Graves' ophthalmopathy and Graves' hyperthyroidism. Study at large: Samples of peripheral blood were obtained at initial diagnosis, prior to treatment of any kind. Study results and limitations: Most clonotypes expanded in thyroid above 0.001 frequency were present in blood too.

Of note for this clonotype: The target antigen is unknown.

The CDR3 runs 15 residues. Germline V gene sequence: CDR1 SGHRS, CDR2 YFSETQ. V was pared by 0 bases and J by 4 bases, with 8 bases between. Clinicians diagnosed using symptoms, serum thyroxine, TRAb, thyroid ultrasound and orbital computed tomography. As the starting material, around 9.1 ml of fresh peripheral blood yielded the PBMCs. For repertoire sequencing, the TCR beta CDR3 regions were amplified from RNA transcripts. First-round RT-PCR relied on HTBI primers, and a second-round multiplex PCR came next. TCRdb re-derived calls from the multiplex PCR reads in MiXCR, one entry per CDR3 protein. The table records 650,000 to 800,000 distinct CDR3 sequences, 35% to 50% of them present only once.

The receptor's source is an adult man with Graves' ophthalmopathy. The chain couples TRBV5-1 to TRBJ2-6; either TRBD1 or TRBD2 may supply D (5 bases each). The specimen sequenced was peripheral blood. CDR3: CASSLAWGGANVLTF. DNA for the CDR3: TGCGCCAGCAGCTTGGCCTGGGGGGGGGCCAACGTCCTGACTTTC. The full variable domain, with the rest looked up from reference TRBV5-1 and TRBJ2-6, is KAGVTQTPRYLIKTRGQQVTLSCSPISGHRSVSWYQQTPGQGLQFLFEYFSETQRNKGNFPGRFSGRQFSNSRSEMNVSTLELGDSALYLCASSLAWGGANVLTFGAGSRLTVL.